Below are 12 T cell receptor beta chains sequenced from a single sample in a study of control samples from healthy donors and cancer patients. Profiled with immunoSEQ multiplex PCR; TCRdb holds only in-frame clones, not every one. The repertoire holds about 190,000 clones, 91% seen once, with around 1.9% in the top ten. The sequenced sample was blood. The origin of the receptors is a man aged 25-45 years in good health.

CDR3 region: CASSQERVGTSLGDTQYF. The DNA of the CDR3 is TGCGCCAGCAGCCAAGAACGGGTCGGGACTAGCTTGGGAGATACGCAGTATTTT. The rearrangement uses TRBV4-1 and TRBJ2-3; 9 nucleotides agree with TRBD2. Germline V gene lookup returns CDR1 MGHRA and CDR2 YSYEKL. J lost 5 bases, V lost 0 bases, and 12 bases had no gene match. This CDR3 comprises 18 residues.

The J gene is TRBJ1-1, the V gene TRBV7-9; D gene ambiguous. The germline V and J ends were trimmed by 5 bases and 3 bases, with 10 bases remaining between them. Looked up from germline, CDR1 is SEHNR and CDR2 is FQNEAQ (reference sequence). CDR3 length equals 13 residues. The CDR3 sequence is CASSQNGDTEAFF. CDR3 coding DNA: TGTGCCAGCAGCCAAAATGGCGACACTGAAGCTTTCTTT.

The chain joins TRBV3-1 (or the pseudogene TRBV3-2) to TRBJ2-2, with 7 bases that match TRBD2. Germline V gene sequence: CDR1 LGHDT, CDR2 YNNKEL (reference sequence). V lost 2 bases to trimming and J lost 0 bases; unmatched junction nucleotides: 3. The CDR3 is made up of 16 amino acids. CDR3 coding DNA: TGTGCCAGCAGCCAACTAGCGGCCGCGAACACCGGGGAGCTGTTTTTT. Translated, it gives CASSQLAAANTGELFF.

The V call is TRBV4-1, the J call TRBJ1-5; D call uncertain. Germline V gene lookup returns CDR1 MGHRA and CDR2 YSYEKL. V dropped 4 bases and J dropped 0 bases, with 10 bases sitting between them. The CDR3 contains 15 residues. In DNA form, the CDR3 reads TGCGCCAGCAGCCCCGGACGGAGTAGCAATCAGCCCCAGCATTTT. It encodes CASSPGRSSNQPQHF.

The chain has TRBV4-1 and TRBJ1-5; no clear D gene. The CDR3 sequence is 17 residues long. V was cut by 3 bases and J by 3 bases, with 18 bases left in between. Germline-derived CDR1 and CDR2 are MGHRA and YSYEKL. In nucleotides, the CDR3 is TGCGCCAGCAGCCAGATGGAACGGACCCGATTCAATCAGCCCCAGCATTTT. Translating it yields CASSQMERTRFNQPQHF.

This chain joins TRBV29-1 and TRBJ2-7; D gene unclear. CDR1 and CDR2 from the germline V gene are SQVTM and ANQGSEA. This CDR3 spans 13 amino acids. With 0 bases removed from V and 1 base from J, the gap between germline ends came to 7 bases. CDR3 loop: CSVEEGGSYEQYF. The CDR3 DNA reads TGCAGCGTTGAAGAGGGCGGTTCCTACGAGCAGTACTTC.

The chain uses TRBV12-5 and TRBJ1-5, with D uncertain. V lost 3 bases and J 5 bases, leaving 5 bases between the germline ends. The V gene's germline CDR1 is LGHNT and CDR2 FRNRAP. This CDR3 contains 12 residues. CDR3 in DNA: TGTGCTAGTGGTTTACGGGATCAGCCCCAGCATTTT. Its translation: CASGLRDQPQHF.

The chain uses TRBV6-5 and TRBJ2-7, with TRBD1 matching over 9 bases. CDR3 length: 13 amino acids. The V and J ends lost 8 bases and 3 bases, in that order; junction bases with no gene match: 5. Germline V gene data show CDR1 as MNHEY and CDR2 as SVGAGI. CDR3 DNA: TGTGCCAGCTTGGGACAGGGAGTCTACGAGCAGTACTTC. Protein: CASLGQGVYEQYF.

This chain connects TRBV5-8 to TRBJ1-2; possible D gene TRBD1, 5 bases. CDR1 is SGHTS and CDR2 is YDEGEE in the germline V gene. V shed 0 bases and J shed 3 bases, with 9 bases lying between them. The CDR3 sequence is 14 residues long. The CDR3, as DNA: TGTGCCAGCAGCTTGGCCTCCAGGGACTATGGCTACACCTTC. It is translated as CASSLASRDYGYTF.

The chain links TRBV4-1 to TRBJ2-1, with TRBD2 matching over 10 bases. With V trimmed by 0 bases and J by 8 bases, 10 bases remained unmatched. Germline-derived CDR1 and CDR2 are MGHRA and YSYEKL. The CDR3 totals 17 residues. Written as DNA, the CDR3 is TGCGCCAGCAGCCAAGACCCCCAGCGGGGGGGTAGGTATGAGCAGTTCTTC. Encoded protein: CASSQDPQRGGRYEQFF.

The chain employs TRBV5-1 and TRBJ1-3, with TRBD1 matching over 9 bases. The V segment lost 4 bases and the J segment 0 bases; nucleotides outside the gene matches: 5. The CDR3 loop spans 16 amino acids. Germline V gene sequence: CDR1 SGHRS, CDR2 YFSETQ. The CDR3 sequence is CASSARDRVSGNTIYF. CDR3 DNA sequence: TGCGCCAGCAGCGCACGGGACAGGGTCTCTGGAAACACCATATATTTT.

This rearrangement joins TRBV19 to TRBJ2-7; weak D call: TRBD1 (5 bases). Looked up from germline, CDR1 is LNHDA and CDR2 is SQIVND (reference sequence). This CDR3 is 15 amino acids long. With 2 bases removed from V and 2 bases from J, the gap between germline ends came to 13 bases. The CDR3 reads CASSIMQGRTYEQYF. The DNA for the CDR3 is TGTGCCAGTAGTATAATGCAGGGTAGGACCTACGAGCAGTACTTC.